This T cell receptor beta chain was recorded in a study of cytomegalovirus exposure and HLA in healthy donors. Study-level findings and limits: Rates of TCR association differed by HLA locus in a later analysis, with DRB1 highest and HLA-C lowest. Common viral pathogens seemed to be connected with several of the most significant clusters, according to a later analysis. A later analysis found that most CMV-associated TCR beta chains appeared HLA-restricted. Most TCR sequences were rare, but some public TCRs occurred in many donors.

The length of the CDR3 is 15 residues. In germline, CDR1 is LNHDA, CDR2 SQIVND (reference sequence). The V segment lost 6 bases and the J segment 0 bases; nucleotides outside the gene matches: 6. PCR was performed using 60 Vbeta and 13 Jbeta primers. TCRdb's copy holds only in-frame clones and misses some; the assay was immunoSEQ multiplex PCR. The sample shows 95,000 to 150,000 clones, roughly four fifths of them seen only once. A note on this clone: Its antigen is undetermined.

This clonotype was obtained from a woman in her thirties or forties in good health and CMV-seropositive. The sequencing input was PBMCs. The rearrangement joins TRBV19 to TRBJ2-7, with 9 bases that match TRBD2. CDR3 bases: TGTGCCAGTAGAAATAGCGGGAGACGCTCCTACGAGCAGTACTTC. The encoded protein is CASRNSGRRSYEQYF. Full variable domain (outside the CDR3, taken from reference TRBV19 and TRBJ2-7): DGGITQSPKYLFRKEGQNVTLSCEQNLNHDAMYWYRQDPGQGLRLIYYSQIVNDFQKGDIAEGYSVSREKKESFPLTVTSAQKNPTAFYLCASRNSGRRSYEQYFGPGTRLTVT.